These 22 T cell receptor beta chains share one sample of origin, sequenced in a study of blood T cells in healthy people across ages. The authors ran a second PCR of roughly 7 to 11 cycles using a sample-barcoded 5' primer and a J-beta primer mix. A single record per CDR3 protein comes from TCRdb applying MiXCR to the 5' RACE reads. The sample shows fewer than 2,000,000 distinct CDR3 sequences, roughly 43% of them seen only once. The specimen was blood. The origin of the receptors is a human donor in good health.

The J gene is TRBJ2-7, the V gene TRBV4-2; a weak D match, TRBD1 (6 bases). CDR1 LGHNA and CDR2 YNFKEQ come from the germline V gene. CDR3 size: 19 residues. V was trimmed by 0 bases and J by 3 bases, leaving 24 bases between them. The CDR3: CASSQDPGGRPGALYEQYF. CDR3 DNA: TGTGCCAGCAGCCAAGATCCTGGGGGACGCCCAGGGGCCCTCTACGAGCAGTACTTC.

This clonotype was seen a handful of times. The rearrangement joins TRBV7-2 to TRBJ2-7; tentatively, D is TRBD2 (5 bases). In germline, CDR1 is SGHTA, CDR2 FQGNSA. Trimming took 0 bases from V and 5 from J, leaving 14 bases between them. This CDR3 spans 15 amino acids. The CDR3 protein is CASSLAAGRENEQYF. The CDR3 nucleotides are TGTGCCAGCAGCTTAGCAGCCGGTCGGGAAAACGAGCAGTACTTC.

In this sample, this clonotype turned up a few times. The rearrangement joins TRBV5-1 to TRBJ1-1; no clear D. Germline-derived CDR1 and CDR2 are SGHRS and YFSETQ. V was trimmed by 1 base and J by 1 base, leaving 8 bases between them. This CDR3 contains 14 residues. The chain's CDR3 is CASSLQESNTEAFF. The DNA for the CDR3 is TGCGCCAGCAGCTTGCAGGAGTCGAACACTGAAGCTTTCTTT.

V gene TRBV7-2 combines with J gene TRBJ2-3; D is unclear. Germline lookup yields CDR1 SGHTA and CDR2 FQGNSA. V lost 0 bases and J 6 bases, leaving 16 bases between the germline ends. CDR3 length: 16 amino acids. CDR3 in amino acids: CASSLALFKIGDTQYF. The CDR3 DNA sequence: TGTGCCAGCAGCTTAGCCCTGTTCAAAATTGGGGATACGCAGTATTTT.

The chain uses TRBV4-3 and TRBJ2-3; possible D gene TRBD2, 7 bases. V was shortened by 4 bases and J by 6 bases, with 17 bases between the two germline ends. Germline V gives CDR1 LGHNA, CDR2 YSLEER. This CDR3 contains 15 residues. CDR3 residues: CASSLEGGAGDTQYF. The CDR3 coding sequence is TGCGCCAGCAGCCTGGAAGGGGGGGCCGGGGATACGCAGTATTTT.

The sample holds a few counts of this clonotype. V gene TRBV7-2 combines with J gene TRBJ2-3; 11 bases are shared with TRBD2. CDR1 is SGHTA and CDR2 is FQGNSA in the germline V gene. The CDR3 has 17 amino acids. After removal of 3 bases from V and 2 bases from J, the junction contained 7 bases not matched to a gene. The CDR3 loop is CASSFPTSGVVTDTQYF. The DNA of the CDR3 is TGTGCCAGCAGCTTCCCGACTAGCGGGGTGGTCACAGATACGCAGTATTTT.

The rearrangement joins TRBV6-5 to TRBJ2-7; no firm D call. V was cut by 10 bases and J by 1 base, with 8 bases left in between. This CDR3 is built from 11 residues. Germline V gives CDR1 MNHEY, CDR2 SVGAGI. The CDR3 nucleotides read TGTGCCACCAGACGTTCCTACGAGCAGTACTTC. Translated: CATRRSYEQYF.

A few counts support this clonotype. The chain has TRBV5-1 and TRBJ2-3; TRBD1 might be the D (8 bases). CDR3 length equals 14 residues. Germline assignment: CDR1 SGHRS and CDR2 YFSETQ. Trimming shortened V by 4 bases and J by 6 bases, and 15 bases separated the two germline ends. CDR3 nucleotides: TGCGCCAGCAGCACAGGGGGGGTCCGCGATACGCAGTATTTT. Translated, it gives CASSTGGVRDTQYF.

The CDR3 spells CASGLGTDYGYTF. The CDR3 DNA reads TGTGCTAGTGGTTTAGGGACCGACTATGGCTACACCTTC. V and J are TRBV12-5 and TRBJ1-2; possibly TRBD1 for D (5 bases). The CDR3 loop spans 13 amino acids. From germline, CDR1 is LGHNT and CDR2 FRNRAP. The V end lost 3 bases, the J end lost 3 bases, and 8 bases lay between the germline ends.

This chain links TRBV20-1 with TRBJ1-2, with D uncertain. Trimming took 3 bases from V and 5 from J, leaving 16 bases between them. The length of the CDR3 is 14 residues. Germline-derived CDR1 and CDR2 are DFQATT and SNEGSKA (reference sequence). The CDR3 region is CSASPPTVEYGYTF. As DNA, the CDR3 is TGCAGTGCTAGTCCCCCCACGGTGGAATATGGCTACACCTTC.

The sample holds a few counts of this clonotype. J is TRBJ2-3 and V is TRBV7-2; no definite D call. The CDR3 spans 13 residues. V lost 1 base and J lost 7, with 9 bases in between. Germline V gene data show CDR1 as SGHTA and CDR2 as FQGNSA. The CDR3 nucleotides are TGTGCCAGCAGCTTAGTTCGAGTGAATACGCAGTATTTT. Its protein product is CASSLVRVNTQYF.

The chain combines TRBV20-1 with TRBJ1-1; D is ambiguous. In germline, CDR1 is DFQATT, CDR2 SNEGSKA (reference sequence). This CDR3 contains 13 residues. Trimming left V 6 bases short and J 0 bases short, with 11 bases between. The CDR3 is CSAILTLNTEAFF. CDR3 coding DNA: TGCAGTGCGATCTTGACATTGAACACTGAAGCTTTCTTT.

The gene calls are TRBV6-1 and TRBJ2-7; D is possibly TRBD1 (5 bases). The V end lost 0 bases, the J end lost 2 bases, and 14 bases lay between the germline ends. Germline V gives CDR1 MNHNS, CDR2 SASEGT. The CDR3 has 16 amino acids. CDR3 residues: CASSEALGAGTYEQYF. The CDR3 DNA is TGTGCCAGCAGTGAAGCGTTAGGTGCAGGGACCTACGAGCAGTACTTC.

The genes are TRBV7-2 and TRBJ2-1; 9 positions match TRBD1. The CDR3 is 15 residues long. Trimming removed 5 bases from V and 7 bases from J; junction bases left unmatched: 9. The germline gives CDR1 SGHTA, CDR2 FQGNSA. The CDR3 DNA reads TGTGCCAGCAGCCTCCGGGACAGGGCAGGTAATGAGCAGTTCTTC. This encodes CASSLRDRAGNEQFF.

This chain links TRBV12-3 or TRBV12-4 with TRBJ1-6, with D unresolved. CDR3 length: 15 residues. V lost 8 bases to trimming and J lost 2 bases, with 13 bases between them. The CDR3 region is CASRTPGAYNSPLHF. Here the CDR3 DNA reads TGTGCCAGCCGTACCCCCGGGGCCTATAATTCACCCCTCCACTTT.

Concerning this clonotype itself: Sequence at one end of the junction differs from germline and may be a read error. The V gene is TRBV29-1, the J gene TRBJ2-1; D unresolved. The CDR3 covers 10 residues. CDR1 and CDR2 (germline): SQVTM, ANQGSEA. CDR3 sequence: CSVTDHEQLF. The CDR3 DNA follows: TGCAGCGTTACTGATCATGAGCAGCTCTTC.

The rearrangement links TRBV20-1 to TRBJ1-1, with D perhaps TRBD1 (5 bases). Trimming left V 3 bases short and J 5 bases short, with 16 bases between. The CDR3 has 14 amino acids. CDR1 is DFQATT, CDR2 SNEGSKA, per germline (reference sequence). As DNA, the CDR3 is TGCAGTGCTAGGGGCGGGTGGGGCTGGACTGAAGCTTTCTTT. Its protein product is CSARGGWGWTEAFF.

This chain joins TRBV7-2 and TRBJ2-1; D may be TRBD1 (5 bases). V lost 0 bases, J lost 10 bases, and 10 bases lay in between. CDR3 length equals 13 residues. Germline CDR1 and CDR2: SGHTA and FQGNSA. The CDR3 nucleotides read TGTGCCAGCAGCTTAGCGCCTGGGGCGGAGCAGTTCTTC. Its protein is CASSLAPGAEQFF. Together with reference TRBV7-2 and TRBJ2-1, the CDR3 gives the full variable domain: GAGVSQSPSNKVTEKGKDVELRCDPISGHTALYWYRQSLGQGLEFLIYFQGNSAPDKSGLPSDRFSAERTGGSVSTLTIQRTQQEDSAVYLCASSLAPGAEQFFGPGTRLTVL.

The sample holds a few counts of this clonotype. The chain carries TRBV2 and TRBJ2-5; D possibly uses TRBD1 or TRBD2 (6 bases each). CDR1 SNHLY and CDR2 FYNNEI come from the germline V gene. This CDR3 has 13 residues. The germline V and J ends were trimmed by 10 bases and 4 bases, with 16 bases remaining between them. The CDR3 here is CATWGAGGETQYF. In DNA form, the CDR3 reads TGTGCCACCTGGGGGGCAGGCGGAGAGACCCAGTACTTC.

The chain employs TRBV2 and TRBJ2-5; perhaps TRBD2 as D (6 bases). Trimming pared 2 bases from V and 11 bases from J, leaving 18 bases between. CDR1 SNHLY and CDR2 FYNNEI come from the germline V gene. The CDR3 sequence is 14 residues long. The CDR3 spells CASSESLGLLEQYF. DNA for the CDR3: TGTGCCAGCAGTGAAAGTTTGGGACTCTTGGAGCAGTACTTC. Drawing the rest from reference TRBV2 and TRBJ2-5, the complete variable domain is EPEVTQTPSHQVTQMGQEVILRCVPISNHLYFYWYRQILGQKVEFLVSFYNNEISEKSEIFDDQFSVERPDGSNFTLKIRSTKLEDSAMYFCASSESLGLLEQYFGPGTRLLVL.

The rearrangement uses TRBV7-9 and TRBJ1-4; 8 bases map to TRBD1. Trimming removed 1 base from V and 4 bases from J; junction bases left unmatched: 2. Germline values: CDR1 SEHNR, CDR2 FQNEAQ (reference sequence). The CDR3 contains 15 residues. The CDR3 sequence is CASSLGQGFNEKLFF. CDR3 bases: TGTGCCAGCAGCTTAGGACAGGGGTTTAATGAAAAACTGTTTTTT.

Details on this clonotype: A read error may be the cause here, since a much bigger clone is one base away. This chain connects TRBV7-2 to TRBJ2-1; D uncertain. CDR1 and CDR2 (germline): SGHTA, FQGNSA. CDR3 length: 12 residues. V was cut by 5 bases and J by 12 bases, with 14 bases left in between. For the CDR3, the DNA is TGTGCCAGCAGCCGGCCTGATGGTGGGCAGTTCTTC. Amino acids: CASSRPDGGQFF.